Given below is one TCR beta chain in context. This clone showed up many times. Its target antigen remains unknown. Coverage ceases 3 residues before the CDR3 finishes, and the germline J gene fills in the end. This sample was included in a study of T cell clonality in common variable immunodeficiency (dated by TCRdb to the mid-2010s). The study at large found these results: The authors noted that sequencing repertoires of T cell subpopulations would be needed to clarify what caused the increased clonality in CVID. CVID TCRbeta sequences were reported to have fewer deletions and N-nucleotide insertions and to lack highly modified clones with 13 or more V deletions. Even though DNA input was the same, control samples had an average of about 80,000 unique sequences each, compared with about 32,000 in CVID samples. Correlations of repertoire features with clinical complications were constrained by heterogeneity among patients within the CVID cohort. Fewer TCRbeta clones were shared among CVID subjects than among healthy controls (p < 0.0001). TCRbeta clonality was higher in CVID subjects than in healthy controls (t-test p = 0.018), and the increase was most characteristic of about a third of subjects.

For sequencing, equivalent amounts of genomic DNA were input from CVID and control samples. For every sample, a 60 bp segment covering the rearranged TCRbeta CDR3 region was amplified and then sequenced. The immunoSEQ assay, a bias-corrected multiplex PCR with high-throughput sequencing, was employed for TCRbeta amplification. Concerning the study's data processing: Every unique nucleotide sequence was considered a clone and was annotated with V, D and J genes, copy number and frequency. Sequences were labeled productive if in frame, and non-productive if out of frame or containing stop codons. As previously described, clonality was computed from Shannon's entropy. Mean CDR3 Kyte-Doolittle hydropathy was derived from the predicted amino acid sequences of productive clones. The R hclust function was used to hierarchically cluster scaled V gene usage with Manhattan distance and complete linkage. Clone sharing by CDR3 amino acid sequence was assessed by resampling 12 repertoires per group over 100 rounds. The repertoires were screened for 60 to 85 published EBV-specific TCRbeta sequences and 200 to 250 published CMV-specific TCRbeta sequences. A couple of CVID samples yielding fewer than 10,000 sequences were excluded from analysis, leaving 42 CVID repertoires. TCRdb re-hosts the immuneACCESS table, in-frame sequences only. Its copies lack some clones; in the studies checked, an unresolved V gene accounts for under half of them, and the cause for the rest is not known. V and J calls and clone size come straight from that table; D and trimming were deduced from the DNA. The table shows approximately 50,000 clones here, with no singletons. The leading ten clones occupy under 0.9% of the sample.

The germline V gene (reference sequence) sets CDR1 to DFQATT and CDR2 to SNEGSKA. The CDR3 goes from the cysteine to the phenylalanine over 13 residues. Part of the CDR3 DNA is given, 30 bases translated from base 1. Trimming at the junction amounts to 5 bases on V and 6 bases on J, and the germline ends lie 14 bases apart. Both CVID patients and healthy controls were predominantly of Caucasian heritage. Heparinized peripheral whole blood samples of roughly 5 to 8 ml were obtained from each donor. TCRbeta CDR3 repertoires were sequenced from genomic DNA of adults with common variable immune deficiency (CVID) and healthy adult controls. The control group comprised about 22 healthy adult volunteers, about 12 female and roughly ten male, aged about 23 to 70 years with a mean age of approximately 35. Diluted blood was subjected to density centrifugation over Hypaque 1077 or Ficoll-Paque for isolation of peripheral blood mononuclear cells. Genomic DNA was obtained from unsorted mononuclear cells using either Qiagen column purification or a centrifugation-based method.

The sequenced sample was peripheral blood mononuclear cells. The source is a person between 18 and 75 years old in good health. This receptor chain uses TRBV20-1 and TRBJ2-1, with TRBD2 as a weak D call on 6 bases. The CDR3 bases that were read are TGCAGTGCTTTAGCGGAACAGACCAATGAG. Translation gives CSALAEQTNE. The entire CDR3 sequence reads CSALAEQTNEQFF.